The 28 T cell receptor beta chains below were found in one sample sequenced in a study of neurological immune-mediated disorders. As to time point: longitudinal time-point 3. A single record per CDR3 protein comes from TCRdb applying MiXCR to the 5' RACE reads. The sample contains about 99,000 distinct CDR3 sequences, under 14% of which appear only once. The source material was PBMCs. The source of these receptors is a female donor with HTLV-1-associated myelopathy (HAM/TSP).

This clonotype has a count of ten or more. The rearrangement links TRBV28 to TRBJ2-3, with D perhaps TRBD1 (6 bases). From germline, CDR1 is MDHEN and CDR2 SYDVKM. The CDR3 is 15 amino acids. Trimming removed 6 bases from V and 2 bases from J, with 15 bases in between. CDR3 DNA sequence: TGTGCCAGCAGCCGCGCCAGGGGATACACAGATACGCAGTATTTT. It specifies CASSRARGYTDTQYF.

This clonotype has ten or more counts. The chain uses TRBV20-1 and TRBJ2-1; either TRBD1 or TRBD2 may supply D (5 bases each). The germline V gene has CDR1 DFQATT and CDR2 SNEGSKA (reference sequence). V lost 4 bases to trimming and J lost 4 bases, with 11 bases between them. The CDR3 length is 13 residues. The CDR3 DNA follows: TGCAGTGCTACCAGGGACCTTTACAATGAGCAGTTCTTC. As protein: CSATRDLYNEQFF.

V usage is TRBV24-1 and J usage is TRBJ2-7; D assignment may be TRBD1 or TRBD2 (5 bases each). The CDR3 contains 15 residues. V was trimmed by 4 bases and J by 3 bases, leaving 15 bases between them. The germline CDR1 and CDR2 sequences are KGHDR and SFDVKD. The CDR3 protein is CATSDSTGTDYEQYF. CDR3 nucleotides: TGTGCCACCAGTGACTCTACCGGGACGGACTACGAGCAGTACTTC.

The sample holds many counts of this clonotype. V is TRBV5-1 and J is TRBJ2-6; D may correspond to TRBD1 or TRBD2 (5 bases each). Trimming took off 6 bases at V and 4 bases at J, with 11 bases between the two ends. Germline V gene lookup returns CDR1 SGHRS and CDR2 YFSETQ. The CDR3 spans 14 residues. For the CDR3, the DNA is TGCGCCAGCAAAGAGGGGACCGGGGCCAACGTCCTGACTTTC. Protein sequence: CASKEGTGANVLTF.

This clonotype was seen many times. This chain links TRBV20-1 with TRBJ2-7, with D tentatively TRBD1 or TRBD2 (6 bases each). CDR1 is DFQATT and CDR2 is SNEGSKA in the germline V gene (reference sequence). The CDR3 spans 15 residues. Trimming stripped 0 bases from V and 5 bases from J, with 17 bases between. CDR3 residues: CSARDSRGHGNEQYF. CDR3 coding DNA: TGCAGTGCTAGAGATAGCCGGGGGCATGGGAACGAGCAGTACTTC.

This clonotype was detected ten times or more. The chain couples TRBV5-1 to TRBJ2-3, with D possibly being TRBD2 (6 bases). There are 13 residues in the CDR3. Germline V gene data show CDR1 as SGHRS and CDR2 as YFSETQ. V shed 7 bases and J shed 0 bases, with 9 bases lying between them. The CDR3 loop is CASGTGSTDTQYF. CDR3 nucleotides: TGCGCCAGCGGGACTGGAAGCACAGATACGCAGTATTTT.

This clonotype has ten or more counts. The V and J genes are TRBV5-6 and TRBJ2-6; possible D gene TRBD1, 6 bases. The V gene's germline CDR1 is SGHDT and CDR2 YYEEEE. CDR3 length equals 16 residues. Trimming shortened V by 4 bases and J by 4 bases, and 15 bases separated the two germline ends. The CDR3 here is CASSPDPGEGANVLTF. The CDR3 bases are TGTGCCAGCAGCCCCGACCCAGGGGAAGGGGCCAACGTCCTGACTTTC.

This clonotype was observed at least ten times. The chain combines TRBV5-6 with TRBJ2-5; D unclear. This CDR3 spans 12 amino acids. V was shortened by 1 base and J by 1 base, with 2 bases between the two germline ends. Germline V gene sequence: CDR1 SGHDT, CDR2 YYEEEE. CDR3 sequence reads: CASSLSQETQYF. In nucleotides, the CDR3 is TGTGCCAGCAGCTTGTCCCAAGAGACCCAGTACTTC.

In its sample, this clonotype was seen many times. The chain uses TRBV3-1 and TRBJ1-6; D gene ambiguous. Germline loops: CDR1 LGHDT, CDR2 YNNKEL (reference sequence). The CDR3 runs to 14 residues. Trimming pared 0 bases from V and 10 bases from J, leaving 10 bases between. The CDR3 protein is CASSQDMLDSPLHF. The CDR3 DNA is TGTGCCAGCAGCCAAGACATGTTGGACTCACCCCTCCACTTT.

This clonotype was observed at least ten times. The chain links TRBV4-2 to TRBJ2-1; the D is unclear. Germline V gene data show CDR1 as LGHNA and CDR2 as YNFKEQ. The CDR3 is made up of 16 amino acids. Trimming removed 0 bases at V and 3 bases at J, with 12 bases between. This chain's CDR3 is CASSQDRVLGYNEQFF. The DNA of the CDR3 is TGTGCCAGCAGCCAAGATCGAGTACTGGGCTACAATGAGCAGTTCTTC.

This clonotype came up many times. The chain combines TRBV6-6 with TRBJ2-1; 15 positions match TRBD2. The CDR3 has 18 residues. Germline CDR1 is MNHNY and CDR2 is SVGAGI (reference sequence). V was clipped by 6 bases and J by 3 bases; unmatched bases: 9. DNA for the CDR3: TGTGCCAGCAGGGGCCTGGGACTAGCGGGGGGAAACTACAATGAGCAGTTCTTC. Translation: CASRGLGLAGGNYNEQFF.

This clonotype was picked up many times. J is TRBJ2-3 and V is TRBV24-1; 10 positions match TRBD1. V was pared by 3 bases and J by 0 bases, with 14 bases of the junction left unmatched. The CDR3 spans 20 residues. In germline, CDR1 is KGHDR, CDR2 SFDVKD. CDR3 nucleotides: TGTGCCACCAGTGATCCCCGACAGGGGGCAAGGGAAGGCAGCACAGATACGCAGTATTTT. This gives the protein CATSDPRQGAREGSTDTQYF.

This clonotype was seen a few times. The V gene is TRBV9, the J gene TRBJ2-5, with D tentatively TRBD2 (5 bases). Germline V gene lookup returns CDR1 SGDLS and CDR2 YYNGEE. The CDR3 consists of 12 residues. The V gene lost 0 bases and the J gene lost 10 bases, with 10 bases spanning the gap. CDR3: CASSVASGVQYF. The CDR3 nucleotides read TGTGCCAGCAGCGTAGCATCCGGGGTCCAGTACTTC.

The rearrangement links TRBV24-1 to TRBJ2-1, with a tentative D call TRBD1 (6 bases). Trimming cost V 5 bases and J 5 bases, with 15 bases left between them. Looked up from germline, CDR1 is KGHDR and CDR2 is SFDVKD. This CDR3 is 15 amino acids long. The CDR3: CATSGVGGQDNEQFF. The CDR3 DNA reads TGTGCCACCAGTGGAGTTGGGGGCCAAGACAATGAGCAGTTCTTC.

This clonotype was counted at least ten times. Compared with germline, one end of the junction differs, possibly owing to a read error. This chain connects TRBV15 to TRBJ2-5, with TRBD1 as a possible D gene (7 bases). Germline V gene data show CDR1 as LNHNV and CDR2 as YYDKDF (reference sequence). This CDR3 has 14 amino acids. CDR3 loop: CATSRGGGAETQYF. CDR3 DNA: TGTGCTACCAGCAGAGGGGGCGGGGCCGAGACCCAGTACTTC.

This clonotype was picked up many times. This chain joins TRBV20-1 and TRBJ2-3; 8 bases agree with TRBD2. V shed 5 bases, J shed 3 bases, and the junction held 7 bases outside the gene matches. Germline CDR1 is DFQATT and CDR2 is SNEGSKA (reference sequence). This CDR3 is 14 amino acids long. The CDR3 loop is CSAAGTRRTDTQYF. CDR3 coding DNA: TGCAGTGCTGCCGGGACTAGAAGGACAGATACGCAGTATTTT.

Ten or more counts support this clonotype. The rearrangement joins TRBV5-1 to TRBJ2-1, with 11 bases matching TRBD2. The CDR3 is 13 residues long. CDR1 is SGHRS, CDR2 YFSETQ, per germline. Germline trimming cut 0 bases from V and 13 bases from J; bases unmatched to any gene: 3. CDR3: CASSLDTSGGQFF. As DNA, the CDR3 is TGCGCCAGCAGCTTGGACACTAGCGGGGGACAGTTCTTC. The variable domain in full, completed from reference TRBV5-1 and TRBJ2-1, reads KAGVTQTPRYLIKTRGQQVTLSCSPISGHRSVSWYQQTPGQGLQFLFEYFSETQRNKGNFPGRFSGRQFSNSRSEMNVSTLELGDSALYLCASSLDTSGGQFFGPGTRLTVL.

Ten or more counts support this clonotype. This chain joins TRBV20-1 and TRBJ2-1; TRBD1 is a possible D gene (8 bases). Trimming took 1 base from V and 2 from J, leaving 21 bases between them. CDR1 and CDR2 from the germline V gene are DFQATT and SNEGSKA (reference sequence). This CDR3 region has 18 residues. The CDR3 reads CSARGTGGRGAPYNEQFF. The CDR3 bases are TGCAGTGCTAGAGGCACAGGGGGTCGGGGGGCCCCCTACAATGAGCAGTTCTTC.

Many counts were recorded for this clonotype. The rearrangement links TRBV5-1 to TRBJ2-3; possibly TRBD2 for D (5 bases). The CDR3 extends over 17 amino acids. With 4 bases removed from V and 0 bases from J, the gap between germline ends came to 18 bases. Germline CDR1 reads SGHRS; CDR2 reads YFSETQ. The CDR3 sequence is CASSHQKRPTSTDTQYF. Here the CDR3 DNA reads TGCGCCAGCAGCCACCAGAAGCGGCCAACTAGCACAGATACGCAGTATTTT.

This clonotype was recorded at least ten times. This chain connects TRBV5-1 to TRBJ1-6; tentative D call: TRBD1 (6 bases). This CDR3 spans 14 amino acids. CDR1 is SGHRS and CDR2 is YFSETQ in the germline V gene. Trimming shortened V by 2 bases and J by 5 bases, and 8 bases separated the two germline ends. CDR3 residues: CASSFEGDNSPLHF. The CDR3 DNA follows: TGCGCCAGCAGCTTTGAGGGGGATAATTCACCCCTCCACTTT.

This chain links TRBV10-2 with TRBJ2-1; D gene unclear. From germline, CDR1 is WSHSY and CDR2 SAAADI. The CDR3 runs 14 residues. Trimming stripped 1 base from V and 10 bases from J, with 14 bases between. CDR3 protein: CASSEYRPSIEQFF. CDR3 DNA sequence: TGCGCCAGCAGTGAGTATCGGCCTTCTATCGAGCAGTTCTTC.

The table lists this clonotype with many counts. The gene calls are TRBV5-1 and TRBJ2-5; 11 nucleotides match TRBD2. The V and J ends lost 5 bases and 5 bases, in that order; junction bases with no gene match: 5. Per the germline V gene, CDR1 is SGHRS and CDR2 is YFSETQ. This CDR3 is 14 amino acids long. CDR3 sequence: CASRETSGTETQYF. For the CDR3, the DNA is TGCGCCAGCAGAGAGACTAGCGGGACGGAGACCCAGTACTTC.

The chain couples TRBV4-1 to TRBJ2-7, with 13 bases lining up with TRBD2. The trim removed 1 base at V and 6 bases at J, leaving 9 bases unmatched. This CDR3 is 17 amino acids long. Per germline, CDR1 MGHRA and CDR2 YSYEKL. CDR3: CASSQGGLAGAHLEQYF. The CDR3 DNA reads as TGCGCCAGCAGCCAAGGAGGACTAGCGGGGGCTCATCTCGAGCAGTACTTC.

This clonotype has at least ten counts. The chain joins TRBV5-6 to TRBJ2-7; D may be TRBD1 (6 bases). This CDR3 has 13 residues. The V end was cut by 4 bases, the J end by 0 bases, with 8 bases between. Germline CDR1 and CDR2: SGHDT and YYEEEE. CDR3 in amino acids: CASSRTDSYEQYF. The CDR3 DNA sequence: TGTGCCAGCAGCCGGACAGACTCCTACGAGCAGTACTTC.

This clonotype was seen repeatedly, ten times or more. The genes are TRBV27 and TRBJ2-7; D not certain. The CDR3 runs to 12 residues. Trimming pared 3 bases from V and 1 base from J, leaving 4 bases between. CDR1 and CDR2 from the germline V gene are MNHEY and SMNVEV (reference sequence). The CDR3 here is CASSFGSYEQYF. CDR3 in DNA: TGTGCCAGCAGTTTCGGGTCCTACGAGCAGTACTTC.

The J gene is TRBJ2-7, the V gene TRBV5-1; 12 nucleotides align to TRBD2. This CDR3 has 15 amino acids. After removal of 4 bases from V and 7 bases from J, the junction contained 9 bases not matched to a gene. CDR1 is SGHRS and CDR2 is YFSETQ in the germline V gene. CDR3 nucleotide sequence: TGCGCCAGCAGCCAAAGGACTAGCGGGGTGAGGGAGCAGTACTTC. It specifies CASSQRTSGVREQYF.

This clonotype was recorded many times. The chain joins TRBV20-1 to TRBJ1-2; the D gene is possibly TRBD1 (6 bases). There are 13 residues in the CDR3. Germline V lookup: CDR1 DFQATT, CDR2 SNEGSKA (reference sequence). Trimming took off 5 bases at V and 4 bases at J, with 14 bases between the two ends. The DNA for the CDR3 is TGCAGTGCTCCAAACCGACAGGTCTATGGCTACACCTTC. Amino acid sequence: CSAPNRQVYGYTF.

This clonotype was detected many times. The chain combines TRBV3-1 with TRBJ2-5; D unclear. In germline, CDR1 is LGHDT, CDR2 YNNKEL (reference sequence). This CDR3 comprises 14 residues. Trimming shortened V by 3 bases and J by 2 bases, and 10 bases separated the two germline ends. The CDR3 loop reads CASSQFLSQETQYF. CDR3 sequence (DNA): TGTGCCAGCAGCCAGTTCCTGAGTCAAGAGACCCAGTACTTC.